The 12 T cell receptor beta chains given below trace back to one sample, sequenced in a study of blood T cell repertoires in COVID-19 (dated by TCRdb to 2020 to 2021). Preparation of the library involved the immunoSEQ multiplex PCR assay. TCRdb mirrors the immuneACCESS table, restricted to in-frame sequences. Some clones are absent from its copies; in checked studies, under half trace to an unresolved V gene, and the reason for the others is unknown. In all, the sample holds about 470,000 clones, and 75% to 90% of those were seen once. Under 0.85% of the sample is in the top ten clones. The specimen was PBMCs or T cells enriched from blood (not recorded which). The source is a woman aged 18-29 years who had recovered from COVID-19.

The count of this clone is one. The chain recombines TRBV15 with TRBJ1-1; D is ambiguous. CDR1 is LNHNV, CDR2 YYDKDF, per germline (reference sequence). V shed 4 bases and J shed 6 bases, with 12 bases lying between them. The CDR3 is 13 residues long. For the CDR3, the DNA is TGTGCCACCAGCACACTAGCGGGAGCTGAAGCTTTCTTT. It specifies CATSTLAGAEAFF. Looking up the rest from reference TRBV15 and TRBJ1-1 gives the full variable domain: DAMVIQNPRYQVTQFGKPVTLSCSQTLNHNVMYWYQQKSSQAPKLLFHYYDKDFNNEADTPDNFQSRRPNTSFCFLDIRSPGLGDTAMYLCATSTLAGAEAFFGQGTRLTVV.

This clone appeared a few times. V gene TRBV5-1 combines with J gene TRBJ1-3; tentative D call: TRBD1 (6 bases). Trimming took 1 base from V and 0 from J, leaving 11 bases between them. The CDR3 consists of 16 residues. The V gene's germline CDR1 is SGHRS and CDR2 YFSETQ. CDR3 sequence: CASSLSGGLSGNTIYF. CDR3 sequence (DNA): TGCGCCAGCAGCTTGTCGGGGGGGCTCTCTGGAAACACCATATATTTT.

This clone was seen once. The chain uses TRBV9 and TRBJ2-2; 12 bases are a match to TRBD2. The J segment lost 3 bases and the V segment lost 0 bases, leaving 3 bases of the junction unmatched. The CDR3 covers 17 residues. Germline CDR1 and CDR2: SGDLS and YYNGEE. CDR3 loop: CASSVGLAGEHTGELFF. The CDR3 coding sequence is TGTGCCAGCAGCGTAGGACTAGCGGGGGAACACACCGGGGAGCTGTTTTTT.

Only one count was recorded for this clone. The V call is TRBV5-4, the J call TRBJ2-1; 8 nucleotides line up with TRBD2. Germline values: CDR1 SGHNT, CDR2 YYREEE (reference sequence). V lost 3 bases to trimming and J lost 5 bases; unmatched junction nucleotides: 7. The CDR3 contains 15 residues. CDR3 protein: CASSYEGLGDNEQFF. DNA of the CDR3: TGTGCCAGCAGCTACGAGGGACTAGGGGACAATGAGCAGTTCTTC.

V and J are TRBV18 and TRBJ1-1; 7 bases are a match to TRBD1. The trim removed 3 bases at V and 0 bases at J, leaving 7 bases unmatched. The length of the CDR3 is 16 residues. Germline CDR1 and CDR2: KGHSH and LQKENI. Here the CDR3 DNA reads TGTGCCAGCTCACCGACAGGGTTCAATCTGAACACTGAAGCTTTCTTT. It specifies CASSPTGFNLNTEAFF.

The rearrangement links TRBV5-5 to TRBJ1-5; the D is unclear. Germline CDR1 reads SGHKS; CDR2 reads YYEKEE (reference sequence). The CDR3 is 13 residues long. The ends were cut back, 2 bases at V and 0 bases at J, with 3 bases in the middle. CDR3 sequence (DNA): TGTGCCAGCAGCTTCAATAGCAATCAGCCCCAGCATTTT. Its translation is CASSFNSNQPQHF.

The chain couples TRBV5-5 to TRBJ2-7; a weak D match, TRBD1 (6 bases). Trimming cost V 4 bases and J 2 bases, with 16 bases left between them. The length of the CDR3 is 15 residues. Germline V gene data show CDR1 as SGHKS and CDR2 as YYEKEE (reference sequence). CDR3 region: CASSHEPGHTYEQYF. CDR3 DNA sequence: TGTGCCAGCAGCCATGAACCGGGACACACCTACGAGCAGTACTTC.

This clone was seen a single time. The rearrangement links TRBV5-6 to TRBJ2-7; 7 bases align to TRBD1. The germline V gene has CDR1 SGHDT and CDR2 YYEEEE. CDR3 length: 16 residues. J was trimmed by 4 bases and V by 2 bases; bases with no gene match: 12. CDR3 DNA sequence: TGTGCCAGCAGCTTATGGGCCAGGGGGATTTTGTACGAGCAGTACTTC. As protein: CASSLWARGILYEQYF.

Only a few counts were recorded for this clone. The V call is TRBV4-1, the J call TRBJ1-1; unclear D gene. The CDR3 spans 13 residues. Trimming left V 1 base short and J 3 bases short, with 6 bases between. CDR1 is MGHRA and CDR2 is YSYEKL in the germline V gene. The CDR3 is CASSQAIYTEAFF. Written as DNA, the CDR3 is TGCGCCAGCAGCCAAGCTATCTACACTGAAGCTTTCTTT.

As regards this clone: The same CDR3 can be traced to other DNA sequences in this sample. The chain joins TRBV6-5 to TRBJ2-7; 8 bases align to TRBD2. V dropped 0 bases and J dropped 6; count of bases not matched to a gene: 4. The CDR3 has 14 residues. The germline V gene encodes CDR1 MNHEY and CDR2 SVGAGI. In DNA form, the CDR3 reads TGTGCCAGCAGTTACTCGGCGGGGGGAGGCGAGCAGTACTTC. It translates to CASSYSAGGGEQYF.

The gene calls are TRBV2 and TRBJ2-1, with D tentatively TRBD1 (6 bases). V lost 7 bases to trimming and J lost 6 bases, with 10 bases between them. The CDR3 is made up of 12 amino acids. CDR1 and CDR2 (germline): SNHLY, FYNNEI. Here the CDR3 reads CASNLQGNEQFF. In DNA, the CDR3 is TGTGCCAGCAACCTACAGGGCAATGAGCAGTTCTTC.

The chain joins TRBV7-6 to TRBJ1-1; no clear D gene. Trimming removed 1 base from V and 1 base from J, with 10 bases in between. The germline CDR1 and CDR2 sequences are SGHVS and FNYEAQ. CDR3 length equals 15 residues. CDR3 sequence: CASSLEANPNTEAFF. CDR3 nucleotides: TGTGCCAGCAGCTTAGAAGCAAACCCGAACACTGAAGCTTTCTTT. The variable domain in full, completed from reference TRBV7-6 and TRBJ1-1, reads GAGVSQSPRYKVTKRGQDVALRCDPISGHVSLYWYRQALGQGPEFLTYFNYEAQQDKSGLPNDRFSAERPEGSISTLTIQRTEQRDSAMYRCASSLEANPNTEAFFGQGTRLTVV.